Detailed here is one TCR delta chain. The entry originates in a study of gamma-delta T cells after stem cell transplantation. TCRdb reanalysed the RT-PCR reads with CATT. Here the sample spans under 550 delta-chain clones, 35% to 40% being singletons. J was trimmed by 0 bases and V by 1 base; bases with no gene match: 8. Germline V CDR1 and CDR2: GEAIGNYY, EKD. There are 19 residues in the CDR3. This TCR came from a human donor. It is not recorded whose cells these are; they may come from a transplant donor. Input material: gamma-delta T cells. This sequence joins TRDV2 and TRDJ3; the match to TRDD3 covers 7 bases. The CDR3 here is CACDTMGGSSSWDTRQMFF. CDR3 DNA: TGTGCCTGTGACACAATGGGGGGATCGAGCTCCTGGGACACCCGACAGATGTTTTTC.